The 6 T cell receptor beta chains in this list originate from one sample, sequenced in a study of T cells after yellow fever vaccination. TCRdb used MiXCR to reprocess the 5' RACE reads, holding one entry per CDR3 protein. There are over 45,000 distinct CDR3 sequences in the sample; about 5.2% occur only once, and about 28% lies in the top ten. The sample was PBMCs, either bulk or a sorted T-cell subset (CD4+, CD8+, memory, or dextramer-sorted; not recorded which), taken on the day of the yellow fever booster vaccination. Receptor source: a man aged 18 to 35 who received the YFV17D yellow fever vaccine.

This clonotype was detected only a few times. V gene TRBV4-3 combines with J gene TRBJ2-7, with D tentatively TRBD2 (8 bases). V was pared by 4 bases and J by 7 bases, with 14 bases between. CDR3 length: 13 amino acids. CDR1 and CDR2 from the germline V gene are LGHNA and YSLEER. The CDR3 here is CASSLGRGLEQYF. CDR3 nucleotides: TGCGCCAGCAGCCTCGGGAGGGGGCTTGAGCAGTACTTC.

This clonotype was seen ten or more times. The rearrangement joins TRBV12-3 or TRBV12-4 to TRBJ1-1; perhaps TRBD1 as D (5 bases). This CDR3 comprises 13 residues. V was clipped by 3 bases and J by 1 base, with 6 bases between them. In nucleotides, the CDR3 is TGTGCCAGCAGTTTGGGGCAGAACACTGAAGCTTTCTTT. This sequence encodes CASSLGQNTEAFF.

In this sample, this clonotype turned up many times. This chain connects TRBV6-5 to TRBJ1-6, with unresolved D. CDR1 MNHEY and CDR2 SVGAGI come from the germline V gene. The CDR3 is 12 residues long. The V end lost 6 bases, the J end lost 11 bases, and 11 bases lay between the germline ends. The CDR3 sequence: CASSRPYPPLHF. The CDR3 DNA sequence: TGTGCCAGCAGCCGACCCTATCCACCCCTCCACTTT.

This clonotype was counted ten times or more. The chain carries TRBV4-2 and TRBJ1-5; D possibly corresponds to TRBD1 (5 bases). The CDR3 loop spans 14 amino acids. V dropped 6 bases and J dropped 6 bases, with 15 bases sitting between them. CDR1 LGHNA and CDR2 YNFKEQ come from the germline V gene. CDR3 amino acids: CASRETVWGQPQHF. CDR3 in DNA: TGTGCCAGCAGGGAGACAGTATGGGGTCAGCCCCAGCATTTT.

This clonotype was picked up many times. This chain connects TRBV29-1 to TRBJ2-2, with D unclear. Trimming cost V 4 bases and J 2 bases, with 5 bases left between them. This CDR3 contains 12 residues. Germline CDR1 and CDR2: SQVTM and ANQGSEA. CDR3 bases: TGCAGCGTTGTGAGAAACACCGGGGAGCTGTTTTTT. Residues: CSVVRNTGELFF.

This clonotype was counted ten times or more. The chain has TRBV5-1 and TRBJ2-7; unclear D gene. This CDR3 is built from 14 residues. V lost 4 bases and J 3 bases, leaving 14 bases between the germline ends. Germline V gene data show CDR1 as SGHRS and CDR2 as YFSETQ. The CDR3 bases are TGCGCCAGCAGCACCAATCCCGAAAGCTACGAGCAGTACGTC. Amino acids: CASSTNPESYEQYV.